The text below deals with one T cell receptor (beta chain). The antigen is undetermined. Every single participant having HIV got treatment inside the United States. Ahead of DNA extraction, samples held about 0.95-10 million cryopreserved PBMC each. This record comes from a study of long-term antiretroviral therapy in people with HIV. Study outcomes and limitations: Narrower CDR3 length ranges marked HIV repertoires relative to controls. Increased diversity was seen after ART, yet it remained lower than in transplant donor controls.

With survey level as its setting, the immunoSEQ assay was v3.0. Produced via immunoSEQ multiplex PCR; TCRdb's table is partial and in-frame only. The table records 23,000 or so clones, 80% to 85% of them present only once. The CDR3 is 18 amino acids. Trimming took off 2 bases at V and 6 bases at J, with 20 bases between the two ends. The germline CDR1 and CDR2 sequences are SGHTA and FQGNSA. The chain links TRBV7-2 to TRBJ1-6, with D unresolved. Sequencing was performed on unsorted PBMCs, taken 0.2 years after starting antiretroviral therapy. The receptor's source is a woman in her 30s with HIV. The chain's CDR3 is CASSLLMRGLPGNSPLHF. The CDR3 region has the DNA TGTGCCAGCAGCTTATTGATGAGAGGTCTCCCCGGTAATTCACCCCTCCACTTT. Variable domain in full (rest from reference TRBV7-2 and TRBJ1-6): GAGVSQSPSNKVTEKGKDVELRCDPISGHTALYWYRQSLGQGLEFLIYFQGNSAPDKSGLPSDRFSAERTGGSVSTLTIQRTQQEDSAVYLCASSLLMRGLPGNSPLHFGNGTRLTVT.